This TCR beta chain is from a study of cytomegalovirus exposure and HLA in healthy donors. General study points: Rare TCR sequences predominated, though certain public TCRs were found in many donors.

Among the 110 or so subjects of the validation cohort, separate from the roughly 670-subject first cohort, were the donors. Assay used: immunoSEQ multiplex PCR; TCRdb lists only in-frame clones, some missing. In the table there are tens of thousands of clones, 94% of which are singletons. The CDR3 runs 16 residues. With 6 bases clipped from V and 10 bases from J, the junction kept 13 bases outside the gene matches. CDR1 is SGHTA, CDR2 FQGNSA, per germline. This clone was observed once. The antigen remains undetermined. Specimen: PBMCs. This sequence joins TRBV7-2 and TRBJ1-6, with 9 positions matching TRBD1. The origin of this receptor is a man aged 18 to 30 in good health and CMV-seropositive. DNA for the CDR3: TGTGCCAGCAGTCCCACGAGTGGGACAGGGCTCTCACCCCTCCACTTT. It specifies CASSPTSGTGLSPLHF. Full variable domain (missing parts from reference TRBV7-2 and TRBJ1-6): GAGVSQSPSNKVTEKGKDVELRCDPISGHTALYWYRQSLGQGLEFLIYFQGNSAPDKSGLPSDRFSAERTGGSVSTLTIQRTQQEDSAVYLCASSPTSGTGLSPLHFGNGTRLTVT.